Below are 10 T cell receptor beta chains sequenced from a single sample in a study of monozygotic twins with inflammatory bowel disease (dated by TCRdb to the late 2010s). Libraries were prepared through 5' RACE. The instrument given in TCRdb is Illumina HiSeq 2500. After TCRdb reprocessed the reads, each CDR3 protein sequence was kept as one row, without DNA. The record for this sample contains 200,000 to 250,000 distinct CDR3 sequences. Approximately 1.6% of the sample lies in the top ten. Sequencing input: blood. All receptors come from a human donor with ulcerative colitis or Crohn's disease, or a healthy co-twin of an affected twin (not recorded which).

The chain combines TRBV5-1 with TRBJ2-7. Germline CDR1 and CDR2: SGHRS and YFSETQ. CDR3 length: 12 amino acids. CDR3 protein: CASSWDSYEQYF.

The chain has TRBV20-1 and TRBJ2-4; without DNA, the TCRdb call of TRBD2 cannot be checked. This CDR3 has 19 residues. The germline V gene has CDR1 DFQATT and CDR2 SNEGSKA (reference sequence). Here the CDR3 reads CSAPIRERSLNLAKNIQYF.

The V gene is TRBV5-6, the J gene TRBJ1-2. The length of the CDR3 is 16 residues. CDR1 SGHDT and CDR2 YYEEEE come from the germline V gene. This CDR3 is CASSLSGQQTLYGYTF.

The chain employs TRBV7-9 and TRBJ2-1; TCRdb designates TRBD2, a call that cannot be tested without DNA. The germline V gene encodes CDR1 SEHNR and CDR2 FQNEAQ (reference sequence). This CDR3 spans 11 amino acids. CDR3 loop: CAEGSYNEQFF.

This chain links TRBV7-7 with TRBJ2-2; TCRdb's D call, TRBD1, is unchecked because there is no DNA. Looked up from germline, CDR1 is SSHAT and CDR2 is FNYEAQ (reference sequence). The CDR3 extends over 17 amino acids. This chain's CDR3 is CASSSRPGGANTGELFF.

This chain joins TRBV11-2 and TRBJ1-2. The CDR3 spans 13 residues. CDR1 SGHAT and CDR2 FQNNGV come from the germline V gene. CDR3 sequence reads: CASSLLARAGYTF.

The J gene is TRBJ1-2, the V gene TRBV11-1; TCRdb proposes TRBD1, but this gene call is untestable without DNA. The V gene's germline CDR1 is SGHAT and CDR2 FQDESV (reference sequence). This CDR3 has 15 residues. Here the CDR3 reads CASSLGGVPHYGYTF.

The chain recombines TRBV12-3 or TRBV12-4 with TRBJ2-3; the D call of TRBD2 rests on TCRdb alone, since no DNA is present to check it. The CDR3 extends over 13 amino acids. CDR3 sequence: CASSPLLTDTQYF.

CDR3 in amino acids: CASSQNIGGEQFF. The chain combines TRBV3-1 with TRBJ2-1; checking the TCRdb D call of TRBD1 is not possible without DNA. The CDR3 loop spans 13 amino acids. In germline, CDR1 is LGHDT, CDR2 YNNKEL (reference sequence).

V usage is TRBV20-1 and J usage is TRBJ1-2. CDR1 and CDR2 from the germline V gene are DFQATT and SNEGSKA (reference sequence). The CDR3 runs 14 residues. The CDR3 spells CSARDGNNRYGYTF.